The clone carrying this T cell receptor beta chain was seen a few times. No antigen is known for it. Described time point: persistent/refractory GD, antithyroid drugs over 5 years with positive TRAb. PBMC-derived RNA was used for the TCR library. CDR3-region Arm-PCR and iRepertoire HTBI primers produced the TCR beta libraries. One entry per CDR3 protein, called by TCRdb with MiXCR from the multiplex PCR reads. The sample contains approximately 400,000 distinct CDR3 sequences, around 21% of which appear only once. This record belongs to a study of regulatory T cells in long-lasting Graves disease. Study observations and caveats: Because few samples were included, accuracy may have been lower.

The V end was cut by 0 bases, the J end by 4 bases, with 12 bases between. Germline CDR1 LGHNA, CDR2 YSLEER. The CDR3 covers 15 residues. Sequenced here: peripheral blood mononuclear cells (PBMCs), sampled when the disease was refractory, from a patient treated with antithyroid drugs. The rearrangement uses TRBV4-3 and TRBJ1-1; TRBD1 is a possible D gene (6 bases). This TCR derives from a female donor with Graves disease. The CDR3 DNA sequence: TGCGCCAGCAGCCAAGATCACAGGGATTCCACTGAAGCTTTCTTT. Its translation: CASSQDHRDSTEAFF.